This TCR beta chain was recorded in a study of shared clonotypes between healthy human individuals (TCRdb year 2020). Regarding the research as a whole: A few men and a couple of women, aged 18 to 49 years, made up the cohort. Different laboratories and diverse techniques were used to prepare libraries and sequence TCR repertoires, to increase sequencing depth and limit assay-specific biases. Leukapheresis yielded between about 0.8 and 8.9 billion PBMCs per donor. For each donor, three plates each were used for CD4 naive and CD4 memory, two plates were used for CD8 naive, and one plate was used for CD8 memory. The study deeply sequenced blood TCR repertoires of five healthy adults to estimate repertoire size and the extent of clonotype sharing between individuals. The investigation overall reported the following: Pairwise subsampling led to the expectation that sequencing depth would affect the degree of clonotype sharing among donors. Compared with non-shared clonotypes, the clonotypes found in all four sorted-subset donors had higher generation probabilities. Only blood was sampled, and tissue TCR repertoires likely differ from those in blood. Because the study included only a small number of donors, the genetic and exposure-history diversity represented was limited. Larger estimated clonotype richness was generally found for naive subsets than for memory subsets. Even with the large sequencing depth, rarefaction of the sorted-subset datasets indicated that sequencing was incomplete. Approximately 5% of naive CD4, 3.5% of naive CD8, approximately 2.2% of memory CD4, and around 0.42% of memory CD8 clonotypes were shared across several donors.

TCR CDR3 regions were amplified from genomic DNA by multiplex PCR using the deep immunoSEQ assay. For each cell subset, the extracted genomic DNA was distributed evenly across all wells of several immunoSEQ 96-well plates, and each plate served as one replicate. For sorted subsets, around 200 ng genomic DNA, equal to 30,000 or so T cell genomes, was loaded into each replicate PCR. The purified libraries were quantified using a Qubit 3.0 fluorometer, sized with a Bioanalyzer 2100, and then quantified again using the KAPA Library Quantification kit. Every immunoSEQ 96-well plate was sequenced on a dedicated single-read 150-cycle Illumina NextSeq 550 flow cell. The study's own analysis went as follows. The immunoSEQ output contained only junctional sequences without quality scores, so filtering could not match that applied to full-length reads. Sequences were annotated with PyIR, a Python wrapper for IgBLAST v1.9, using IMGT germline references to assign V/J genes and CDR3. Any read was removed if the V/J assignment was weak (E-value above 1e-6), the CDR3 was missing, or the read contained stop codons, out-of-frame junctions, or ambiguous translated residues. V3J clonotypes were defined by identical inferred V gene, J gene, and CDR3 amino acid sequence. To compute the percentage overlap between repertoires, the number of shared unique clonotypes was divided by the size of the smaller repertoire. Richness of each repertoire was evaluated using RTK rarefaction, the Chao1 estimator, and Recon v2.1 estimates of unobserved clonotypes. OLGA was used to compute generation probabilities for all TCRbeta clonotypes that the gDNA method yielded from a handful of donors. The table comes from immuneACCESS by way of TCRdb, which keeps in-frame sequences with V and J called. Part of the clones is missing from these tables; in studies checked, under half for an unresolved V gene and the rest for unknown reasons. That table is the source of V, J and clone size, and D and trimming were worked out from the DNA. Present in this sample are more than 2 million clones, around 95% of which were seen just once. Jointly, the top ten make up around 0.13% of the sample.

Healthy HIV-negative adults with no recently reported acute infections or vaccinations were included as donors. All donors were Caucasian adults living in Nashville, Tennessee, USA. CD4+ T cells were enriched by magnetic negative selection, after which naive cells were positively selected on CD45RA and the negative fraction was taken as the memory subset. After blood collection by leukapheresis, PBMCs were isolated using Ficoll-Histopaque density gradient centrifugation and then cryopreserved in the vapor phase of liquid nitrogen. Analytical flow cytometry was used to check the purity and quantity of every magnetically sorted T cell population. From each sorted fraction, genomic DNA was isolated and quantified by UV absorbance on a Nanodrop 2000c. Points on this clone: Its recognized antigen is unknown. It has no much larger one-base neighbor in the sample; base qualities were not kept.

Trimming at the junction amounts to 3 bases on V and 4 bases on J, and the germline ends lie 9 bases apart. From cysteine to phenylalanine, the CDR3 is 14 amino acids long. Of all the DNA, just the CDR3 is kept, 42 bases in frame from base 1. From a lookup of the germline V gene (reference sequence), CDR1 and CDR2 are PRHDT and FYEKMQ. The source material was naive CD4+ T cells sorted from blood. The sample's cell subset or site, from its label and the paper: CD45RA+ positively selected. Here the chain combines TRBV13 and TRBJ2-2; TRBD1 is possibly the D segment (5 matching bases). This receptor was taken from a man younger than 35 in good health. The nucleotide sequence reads TGTGCCAGCAGCTTTTTACAGGTCACCGGGGAGCTGTTTTTT. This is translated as CASSFLQVTGELFF.